Shown below are 5 T cell receptor beta chains from a single sample sequenced in a study. TCRdb re-called the 5' RACE reads through MiXCR, storing one row per CDR3 protein. This sample has tens of thousands of distinct CDR3 sequences, with around a fifth found just once. Sequenced material: memory CD4+ T cells sorted from a lymph node. The subset: memory CD4+ T cells, CD4+CD45RO+CD25-. The receptors shown here come from a female donor with breast cancer.

J is TRBJ1-5 and V is TRBV11-3; no reliable D call. Trimming took 5 bases from V and 7 from J, leaving 12 bases between them. The CDR3 length is 13 residues. Per the germline V gene, CDR1 is SGHNT and CDR2 is YENEEA. The CDR3 DNA reads TGTGCCAGCAGCCTTCTCCTCGACCAGCCCCAGCATTTT. Translated, it gives CASSLLLDQPQHF.

This clonotype has only a few counts. The chain recombines TRBV30 with TRBJ2-7, with D perhaps given as TRBD1 or TRBD2 (6 bases each). V lost 1 base to trimming and J lost 0 bases, with 7 bases between them. Germline V gene data show CDR1 as GTSNPN and CDR2 as SVGIG (reference sequence). The CDR3 has 13 residues. The CDR3 region is CAWSEGGSYEQYF. DNA for the CDR3: TGTGCCTGGAGTGAGGGGGGCTCCTACGAGCAGTACTTC. The entire variable domain, with the rest obtained from reference TRBV30 and TRBJ2-7, is as follows: SQTIHQWPATLVQPVGSPLSLECTVEGTSNPNLYWYRQAAGRGLQLLFYSVGIGQISSEVPQNLSASRPQDRQFILSSKKLLLSDSGFYLCAWSEGGSYEQYFGPGTRLTVT.

In this sample, this clonotype turned up a few times. An end of the junction does not agree with germline; a read error may underlie this. This chain joins TRBV5-1 and TRBJ2-2; D not certain. Germline values: CDR1 SGHRS, CDR2 YFSETQ. The CDR3 loop spans 13 amino acids. CDR3 region: CASSLYDSGELFF. CDR3 coding DNA: TGTGCCAGCAGCTTGTATGACTCCGGGGAGCTGTTTTTT.

The chain combines TRBV20-1 with TRBJ2-2; a weak D match, TRBD1 (5 bases). The CDR3 is 17 amino acids. The ends were cut back, 3 bases at V and 1 base at J, with 18 bases in the middle. Germline V gene lookup returns CDR1 DFQATT and CDR2 SNEGSKA (reference sequence). The DNA for the CDR3 is TGCAGTGCTAGGGGGCCCTGGGCCGTAGGGAACACCGGGGAGCTGTTTTTT. This encodes CSARGPWAVGNTGELFF.

The V gene is TRBV24-1, the J gene TRBJ2-5, with 7 positions matching TRBD1. Germline CDR1 KGHDR, CDR2 SFDVKD. The CDR3 spans 17 residues. J gave up 3 bases and V 11 bases, and 20 bases lay outside the gene matches. CDR3 in DNA: TGTGCCATCCATTGGACAGGTAGGGCCCCACTTGAAGAGACCCAGTACTTC. Protein: CAIHWTGRAPLEETQYF.